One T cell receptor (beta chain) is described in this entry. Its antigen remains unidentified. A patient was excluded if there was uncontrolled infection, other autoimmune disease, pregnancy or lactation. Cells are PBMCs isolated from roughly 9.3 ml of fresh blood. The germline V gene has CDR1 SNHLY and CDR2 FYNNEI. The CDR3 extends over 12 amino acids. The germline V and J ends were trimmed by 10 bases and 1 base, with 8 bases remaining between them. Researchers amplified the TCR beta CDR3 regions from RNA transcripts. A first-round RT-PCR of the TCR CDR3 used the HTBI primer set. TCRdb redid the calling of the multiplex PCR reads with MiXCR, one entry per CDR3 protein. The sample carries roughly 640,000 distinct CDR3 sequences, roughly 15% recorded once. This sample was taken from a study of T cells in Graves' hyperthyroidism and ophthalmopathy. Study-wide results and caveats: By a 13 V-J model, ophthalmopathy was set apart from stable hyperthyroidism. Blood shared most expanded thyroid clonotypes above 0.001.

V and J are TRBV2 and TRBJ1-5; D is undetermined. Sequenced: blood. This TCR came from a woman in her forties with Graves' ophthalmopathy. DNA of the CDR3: TGTGCCACCCGTGCGAGCAATCAGCCCCAGCATTTT. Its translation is CATRASNQPQHF.